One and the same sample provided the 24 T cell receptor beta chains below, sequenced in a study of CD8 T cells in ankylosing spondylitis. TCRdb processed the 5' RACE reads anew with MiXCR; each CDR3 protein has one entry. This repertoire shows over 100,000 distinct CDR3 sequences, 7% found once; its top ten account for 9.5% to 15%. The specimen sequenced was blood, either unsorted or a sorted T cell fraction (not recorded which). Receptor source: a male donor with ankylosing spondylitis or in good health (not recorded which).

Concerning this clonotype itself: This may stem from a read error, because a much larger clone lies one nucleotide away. Here the CDR3 reads CASSLGRALDEQFF. The CDR3 DNA sequence: TGTGCCAGCAGCCTCGGTCGGGCTTTGGATGAGCAGTTCTTC. V is TRBV7-2 and J is TRBJ2-1; D gene uncertain. Deletions cut 5 bases from V and 8 bases from J, with 16 bases between. Germline V CDR1 and CDR2: SGHTA, FQGNSA. This CDR3 comprises 14 residues. Full variable domain (outside the CDR3, taken from reference TRBV7-2 and TRBJ2-1): GAGVSQSPSNKVTEKGKDVELRCDPISGHTALYWYRQSLGQGLEFLIYFQGNSAPDKSGLPSDRFSAERTGGSVSTLTIQRTQQEDSAVYLCASSLGRALDEQFFGPGTRLTVL.

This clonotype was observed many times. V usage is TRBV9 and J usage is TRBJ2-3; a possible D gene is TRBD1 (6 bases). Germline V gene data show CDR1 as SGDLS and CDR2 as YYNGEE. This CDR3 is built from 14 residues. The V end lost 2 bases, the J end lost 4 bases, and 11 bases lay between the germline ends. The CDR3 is CASSVLPGADTQYF. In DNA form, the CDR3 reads TGTGCCAGCAGCGTTCTGCCAGGGGCAGATACGCAGTATTTT.

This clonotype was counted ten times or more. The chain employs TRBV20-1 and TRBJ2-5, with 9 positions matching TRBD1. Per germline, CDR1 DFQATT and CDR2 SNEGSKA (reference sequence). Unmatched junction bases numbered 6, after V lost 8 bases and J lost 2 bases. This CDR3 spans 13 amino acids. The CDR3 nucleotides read TGCAGTTCTCAGACAGGGGGACAAGAGACCCAGTACTTC. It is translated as CSSQTGGQETQYF.

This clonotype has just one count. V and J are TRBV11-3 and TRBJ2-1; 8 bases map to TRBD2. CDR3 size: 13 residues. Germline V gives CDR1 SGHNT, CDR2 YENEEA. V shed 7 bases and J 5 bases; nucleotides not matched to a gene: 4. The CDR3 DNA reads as TGTGCCAGCATCTTGACTAGCGACAATGAGCAGTTCTTC. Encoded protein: CASILTSDNEQFF.

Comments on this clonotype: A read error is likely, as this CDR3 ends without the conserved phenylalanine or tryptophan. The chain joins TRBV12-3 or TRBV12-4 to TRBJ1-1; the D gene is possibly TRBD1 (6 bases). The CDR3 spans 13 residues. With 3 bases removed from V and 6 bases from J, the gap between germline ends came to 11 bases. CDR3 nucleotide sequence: TGTGCCAGCAGTTTCTCAGGGGACGCTGAAGCTTTCTTA. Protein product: CASSFSGDAEAFL.

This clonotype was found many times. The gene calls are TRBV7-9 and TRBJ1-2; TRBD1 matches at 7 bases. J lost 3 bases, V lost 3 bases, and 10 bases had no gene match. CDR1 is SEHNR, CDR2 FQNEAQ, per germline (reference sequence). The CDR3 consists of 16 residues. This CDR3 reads CASSFSGTGEDYGYTF. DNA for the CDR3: TGTGCCAGCAGCTTTAGTGGTACAGGGGAGGACTATGGCTACACCTTC.

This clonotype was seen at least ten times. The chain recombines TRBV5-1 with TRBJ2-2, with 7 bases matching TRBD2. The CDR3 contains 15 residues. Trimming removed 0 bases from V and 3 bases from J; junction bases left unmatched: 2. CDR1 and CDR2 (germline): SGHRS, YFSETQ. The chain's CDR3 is CASSLGGSYTGELFF. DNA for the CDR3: TGCGCCAGCAGCTTGGGCGGGAGCTACACCGGGGAGCTGTTTTTT.

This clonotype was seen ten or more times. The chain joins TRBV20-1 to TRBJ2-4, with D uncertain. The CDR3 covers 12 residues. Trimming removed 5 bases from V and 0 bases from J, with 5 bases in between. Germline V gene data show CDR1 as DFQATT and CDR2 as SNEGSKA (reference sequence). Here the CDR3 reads CSAPLAKNIQYF. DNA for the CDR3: TGCAGTGCTCCCCTAGCCAAAAACATTCAGTACTTC.

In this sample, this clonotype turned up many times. CDR3 sequence reads: CASSPREGLGYTF. DNA for the CDR3: TGTGCCAGCAGCCCACGTGAAGGGCTCGGCTACACCTTC. The chain links TRBV12-3 or TRBV12-4 to TRBJ1-2; unclear D gene. Trimming pared 6 bases from V and 8 bases from J, leaving 16 bases between. The CDR3 covers 13 residues.

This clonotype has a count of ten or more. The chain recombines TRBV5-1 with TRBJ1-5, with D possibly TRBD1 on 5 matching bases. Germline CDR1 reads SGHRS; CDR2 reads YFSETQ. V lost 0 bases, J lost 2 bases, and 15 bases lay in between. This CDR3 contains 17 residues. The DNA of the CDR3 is TGCGCCAGCAGCTTGGGGGACGGGTATGTGGGCAATCAGCCCCAGCATTTT. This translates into CASSLGDGYVGNQPQHF. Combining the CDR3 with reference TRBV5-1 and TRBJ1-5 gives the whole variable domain KAGVTQTPRYLIKTRGQQVTLSCSPISGHRSVSWYQQTPGQGLQFLFEYFSETQRNKGNFPGRFSGRQFSNSRSEMNVSTLELGDSALYLCASSLGDGYVGNQPQHFGDGTRLSIL.

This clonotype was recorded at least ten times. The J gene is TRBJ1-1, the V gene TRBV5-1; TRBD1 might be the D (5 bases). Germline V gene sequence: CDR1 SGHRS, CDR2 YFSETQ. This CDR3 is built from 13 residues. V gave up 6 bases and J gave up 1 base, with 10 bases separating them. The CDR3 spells CASTRDGNTEAFF. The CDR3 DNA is TGCGCCAGCACACGGGACGGGAACACTGAAGCTTTCTTT. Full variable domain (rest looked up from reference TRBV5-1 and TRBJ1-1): KAGVTQTPRYLIKTRGQQVTLSCSPISGHRSVSWYQQTPGQGLQFLFEYFSETQRNKGNFPGRFSGRQFSNSRSEMNVSTLELGDSALYLCASTRDGNTEAFFGQGTRLTVV.

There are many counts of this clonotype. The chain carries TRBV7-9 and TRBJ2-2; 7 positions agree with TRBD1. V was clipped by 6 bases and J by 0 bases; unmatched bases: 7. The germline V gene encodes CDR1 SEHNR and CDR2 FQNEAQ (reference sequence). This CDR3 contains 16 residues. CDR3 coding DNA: TGTGCCAGCAGTCGACAAACAGGGGCGAACACCGGGGAGCTGTTTTTT. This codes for CASSRQTGANTGELFF. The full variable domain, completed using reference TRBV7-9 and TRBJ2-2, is DTGVSQNPRHKITKRGQNVTFRCDPISEHNRLYWYRQTLGQGPEFLTYFQNEAQLEKSRLLSDRFSAERPKGSFSTLEIQRTEQGDSAMYLCASSRQTGANTGELFFGEGSRLTVL.

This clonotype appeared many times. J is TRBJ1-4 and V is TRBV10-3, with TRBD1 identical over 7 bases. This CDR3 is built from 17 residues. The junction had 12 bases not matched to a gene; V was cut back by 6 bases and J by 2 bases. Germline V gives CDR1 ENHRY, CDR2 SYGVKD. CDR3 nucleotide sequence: TGTGCCATCAGCCAGGACAGGAGGGGGAAGACTAATGAAAAACTGTTTTTT. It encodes CAISQDRRGKTNEKLFF.

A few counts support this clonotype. CDR3 loop: CASSLGLPNTEAFF. CDR3 DNA: TGTGCCAGCAGCCTGGGCCTTCCGAACACTGAAGCTTTCTTT. V is TRBV7-9 and J is TRBJ1-1, with D unresolved. The CDR3 contains 14 residues. Germline-derived CDR1 and CDR2 are SEHNR and FQNEAQ (reference sequence). V gave up 5 bases and J gave up 1 base, with 11 bases separating them. Full variable domain (rest looked up from reference TRBV7-9 and TRBJ1-1): DTGVSQNPRHKITKRGQNVTFRCDPISEHNRLYWYRQTLGQGPEFLTYFQNEAQLEKSRLLSDRFSAERPKGSFSTLEIQRTEQGDSAMYLCASSLGLPNTEAFFGQGTRLTVV.

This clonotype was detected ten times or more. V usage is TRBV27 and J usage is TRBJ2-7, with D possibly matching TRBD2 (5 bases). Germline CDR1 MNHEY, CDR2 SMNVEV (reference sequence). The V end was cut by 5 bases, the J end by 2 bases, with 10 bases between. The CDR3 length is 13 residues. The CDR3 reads CASSMSGAYEQYF. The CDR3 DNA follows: TGTGCCAGCAGTATGTCCGGGGCCTACGAGCAGTACTTC.

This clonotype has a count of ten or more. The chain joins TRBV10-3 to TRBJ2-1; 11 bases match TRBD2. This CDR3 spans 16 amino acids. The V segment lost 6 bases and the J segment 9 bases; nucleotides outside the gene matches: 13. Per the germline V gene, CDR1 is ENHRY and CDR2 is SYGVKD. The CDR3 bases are TGTGCCATCAGCCCATCGGGTAGCGGGAGGGGTAGTGAGCAGTTCTTC. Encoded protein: CAISPSGSGRGSEQFF.

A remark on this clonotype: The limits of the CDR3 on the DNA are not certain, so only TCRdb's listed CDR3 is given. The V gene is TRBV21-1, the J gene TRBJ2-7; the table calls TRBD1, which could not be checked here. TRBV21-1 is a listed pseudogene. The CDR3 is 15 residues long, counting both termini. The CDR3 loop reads CASSTWGQGIYEQYF.

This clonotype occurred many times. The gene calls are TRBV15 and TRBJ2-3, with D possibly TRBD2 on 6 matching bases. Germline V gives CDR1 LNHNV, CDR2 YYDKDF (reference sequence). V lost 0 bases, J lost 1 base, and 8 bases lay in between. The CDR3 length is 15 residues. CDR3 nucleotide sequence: TGTGCCACCAGCAGAGATCGCGGGGGCACAGATACGCAGTATTTT. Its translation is CATSRDRGGTDTQYF.

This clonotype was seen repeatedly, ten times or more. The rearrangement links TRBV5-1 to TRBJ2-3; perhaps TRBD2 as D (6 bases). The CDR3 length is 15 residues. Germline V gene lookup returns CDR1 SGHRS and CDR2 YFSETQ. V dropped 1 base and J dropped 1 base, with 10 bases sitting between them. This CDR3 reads CASSLRGLGTDTQYF. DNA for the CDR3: TGCGCCAGCAGCTTGCGGGGGTTGGGCACAGATACGCAGTATTTT.

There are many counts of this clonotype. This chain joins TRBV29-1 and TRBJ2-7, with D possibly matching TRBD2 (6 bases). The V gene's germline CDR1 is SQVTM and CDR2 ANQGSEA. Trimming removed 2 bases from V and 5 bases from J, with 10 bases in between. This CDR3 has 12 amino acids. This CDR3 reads CSVEFAGNEQYF. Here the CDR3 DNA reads TGCAGCGTTGAATTTGCGGGAAACGAGCAGTACTTC.

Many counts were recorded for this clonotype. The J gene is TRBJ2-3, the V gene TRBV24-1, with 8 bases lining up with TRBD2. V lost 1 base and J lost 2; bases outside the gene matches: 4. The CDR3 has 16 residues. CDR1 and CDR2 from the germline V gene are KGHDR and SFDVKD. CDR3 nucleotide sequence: TGTGCCACCAGTGATTTAGGAGCGGGGGTCACAGATACGCAGTATTTT. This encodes CATSDLGAGVTDTQYF.

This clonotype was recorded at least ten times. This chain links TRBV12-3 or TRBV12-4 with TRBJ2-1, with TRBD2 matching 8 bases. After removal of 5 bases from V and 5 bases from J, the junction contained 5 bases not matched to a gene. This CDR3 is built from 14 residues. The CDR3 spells CASSPGGGNNEQFF. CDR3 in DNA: TGTGCCAGCAGTCCGGGGGGGGGAAACAATGAGCAGTTCTTC.

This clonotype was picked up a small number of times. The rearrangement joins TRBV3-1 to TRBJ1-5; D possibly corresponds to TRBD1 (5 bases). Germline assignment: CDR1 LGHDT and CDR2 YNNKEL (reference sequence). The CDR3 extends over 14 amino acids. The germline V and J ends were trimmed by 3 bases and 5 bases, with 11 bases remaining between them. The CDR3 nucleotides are TGTGCCAGCAGCCATGGGGGATCGGATCAGCCCCAGCATTTT. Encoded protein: CASSHGGSDQPQHF.

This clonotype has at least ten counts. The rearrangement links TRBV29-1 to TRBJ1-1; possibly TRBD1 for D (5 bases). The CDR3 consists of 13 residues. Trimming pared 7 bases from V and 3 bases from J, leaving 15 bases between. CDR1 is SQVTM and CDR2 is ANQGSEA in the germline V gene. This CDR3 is CSASGGLDTEAFF. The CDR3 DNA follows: TGCAGCGCCTCCGGGGGTCTCGACACTGAAGCTTTCTTT.